This T cell receptor beta chain was sequenced in a study of T-cell reconstitution after alpha-beta-depleted transplantation in children. Preparing the TCRbeta library involved the use of unique molecular identifiers. TCRdb re-analysed the PCR reads in MiXCR, keeping a single row per CDR3 protein. Among some 590,000 distinct CDR3 sequences listed, roughly a tenth were seen once. The germline CDR1 and CDR2 sequences are LGHDT and YNNKEL (reference sequence). CDR3 size: 13 residues. V was clipped by 4 bases and J by 3 bases, with 10 bases between them. Sample: PBMCs from the stem cell graft donor, taken from the stem cell graft. This TCR came from a human donor who donated a stem cell graft to a child with acute myeloid leukemia. V usage is TRBV3-1 and J usage is TRBJ2-7; no clear D gene. The chain's CDR3 is CASSPHYIYEQYF. The CDR3 DNA is TGTGCCAGCAGCCCTCACTATATCTACGAGCAGTACTTC.